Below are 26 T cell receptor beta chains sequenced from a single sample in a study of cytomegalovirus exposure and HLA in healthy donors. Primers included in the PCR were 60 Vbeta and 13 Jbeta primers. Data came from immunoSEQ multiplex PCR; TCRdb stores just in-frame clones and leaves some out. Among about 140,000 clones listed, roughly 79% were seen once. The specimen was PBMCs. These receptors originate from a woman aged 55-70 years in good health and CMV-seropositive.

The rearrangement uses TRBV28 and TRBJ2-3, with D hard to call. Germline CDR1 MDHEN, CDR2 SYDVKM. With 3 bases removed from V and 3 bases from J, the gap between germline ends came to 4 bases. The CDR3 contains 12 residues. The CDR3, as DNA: TGTGCCAGCAGTTTGAGGACAGATACGCAGTATTTT. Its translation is CASSLRTDTQYF.

The CDR3 loop reads CASRQQGQETQYF. The DNA of the CDR3 is TGTGCCAGCAGACAACAGGGTCAAGAGACCCAGTACTTC. The rearrangement joins TRBV7-9 to TRBJ2-5, with D possibly matching TRBD1 (6 bases). This CDR3 is 13 amino acids long. Germline CDR1 and CDR2: SEHNR and FQNEAQ (reference sequence). V lost 6 bases and J lost 2, with 10 bases in between.

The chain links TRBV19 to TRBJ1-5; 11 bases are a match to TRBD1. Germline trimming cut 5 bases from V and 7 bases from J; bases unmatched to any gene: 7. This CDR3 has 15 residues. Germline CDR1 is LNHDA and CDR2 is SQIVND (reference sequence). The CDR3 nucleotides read TGTGCCAGTAGTCCCGGGACAGGGGGTCGGCAGCCCCAGCATTTT. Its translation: CASSPGTGGRQPQHF.

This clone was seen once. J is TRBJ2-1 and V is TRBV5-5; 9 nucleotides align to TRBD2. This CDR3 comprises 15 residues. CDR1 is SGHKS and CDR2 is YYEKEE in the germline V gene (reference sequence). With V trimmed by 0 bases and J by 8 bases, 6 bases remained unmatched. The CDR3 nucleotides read TGTGCCAGCAGCTTGGTCCCTAGCGGGAACTATGAGCAGTTCTTC. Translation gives CASSLVPSGNYEQFF.

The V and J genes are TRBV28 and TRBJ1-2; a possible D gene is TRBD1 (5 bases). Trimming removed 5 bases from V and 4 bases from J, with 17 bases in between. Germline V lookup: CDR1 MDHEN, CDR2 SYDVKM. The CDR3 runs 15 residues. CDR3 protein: CASSMGRGEAYGYTF. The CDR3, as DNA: TGTGCCAGCAGTATGGGGCGGGGCGAAGCCTATGGCTACACCTTC.

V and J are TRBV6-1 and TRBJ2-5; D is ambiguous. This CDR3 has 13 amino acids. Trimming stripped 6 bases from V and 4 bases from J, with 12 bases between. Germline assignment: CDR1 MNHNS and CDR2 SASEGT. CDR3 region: CASRGRSTETQYF. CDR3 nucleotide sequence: TGTGCCAGCAGGGGCAGGTCCACAGAGACCCAGTACTTC.

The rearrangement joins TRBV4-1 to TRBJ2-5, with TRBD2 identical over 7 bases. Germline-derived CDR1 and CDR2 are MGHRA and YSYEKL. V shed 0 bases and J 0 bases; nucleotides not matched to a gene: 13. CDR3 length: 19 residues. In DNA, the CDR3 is TGCGCCAGCAGCCAAGAACTGGTCCGCGCGGGGGAGTACCAAGAGACCCAGTACTTC. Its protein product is CASSQELVRAGEYQETQYF.

Here the CDR3 DNA reads TGTGCCAGCAGCTTCGGGTTTGGTGAAGCTTTCTTT. Translating gives CASSFGFGEAFF. The rearrangement uses TRBV5-4 and TRBJ1-1; D unclear. Germline-derived CDR1 and CDR2 are SGHNT and YYREEE (reference sequence). The CDR3 consists of 12 residues. Trimming removed 2 bases at V and 7 bases at J, with 9 bases between.

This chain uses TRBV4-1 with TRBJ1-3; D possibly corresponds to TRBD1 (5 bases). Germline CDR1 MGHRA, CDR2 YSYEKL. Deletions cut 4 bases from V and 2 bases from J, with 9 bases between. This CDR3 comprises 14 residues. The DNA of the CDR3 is TGCGCCAGCAGCCTGCGGGACGCTGGAAACACCATATATTTT. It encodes CASSLRDAGNTIYF.

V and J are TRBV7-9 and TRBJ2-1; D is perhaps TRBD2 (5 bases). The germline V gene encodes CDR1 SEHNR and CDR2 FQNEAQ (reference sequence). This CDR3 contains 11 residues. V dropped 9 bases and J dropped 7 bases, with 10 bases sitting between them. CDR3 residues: CASRERNEQFF. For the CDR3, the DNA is TGTGCCAGTCGGGAAAGGAATGAGCAGTTCTTC.

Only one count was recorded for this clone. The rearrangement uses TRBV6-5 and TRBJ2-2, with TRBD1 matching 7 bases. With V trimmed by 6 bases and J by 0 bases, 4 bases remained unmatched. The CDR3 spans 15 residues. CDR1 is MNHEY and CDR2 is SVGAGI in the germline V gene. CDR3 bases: TGTGCCAGCAGCCCCGGGACAGCGAACACCGGGGAGCTGTTTTTT. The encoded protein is CASSPGTANTGELFF.

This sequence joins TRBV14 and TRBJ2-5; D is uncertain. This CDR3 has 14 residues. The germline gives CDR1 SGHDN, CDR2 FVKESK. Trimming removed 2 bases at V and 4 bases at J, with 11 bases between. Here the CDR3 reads CASSQLGGGETQYF. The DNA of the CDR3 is TGTGCCAGCAGCCAACTAGGCGGTGGAGAGACCCAGTACTTC.

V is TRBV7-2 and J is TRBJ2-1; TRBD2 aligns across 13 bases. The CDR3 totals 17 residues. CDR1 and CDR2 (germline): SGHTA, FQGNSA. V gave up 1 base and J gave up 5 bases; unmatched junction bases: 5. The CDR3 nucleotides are TGTGCCAGCAGCTTAGTAGGGGGACTAGCGGGACACAATGAGCAGTTCTTC. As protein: CASSLVGGLAGHNEQFF. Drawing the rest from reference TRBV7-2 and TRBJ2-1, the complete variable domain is GAGVSQSPSNKVTEKGKDVELRCDPISGHTALYWYRQSLGQGLEFLIYFQGNSAPDKSGLPSDRFSAERTGGSVSTLTIQRTQQEDSAVYLCASSLVGGLAGHNEQFFGPGTRLTVL.

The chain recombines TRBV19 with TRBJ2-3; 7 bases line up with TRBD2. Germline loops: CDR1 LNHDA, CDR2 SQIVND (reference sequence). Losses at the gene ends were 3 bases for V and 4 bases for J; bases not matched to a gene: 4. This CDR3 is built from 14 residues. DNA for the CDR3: TGTGCCAGTAGTATGGGGGGAGGGTCAGATACGCAGTATTTT. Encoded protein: CASSMGGGSDTQYF.

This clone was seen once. The CDR3 sequence is CASSPSGPWDEQYF. Here the CDR3 DNA reads TGTGCCAGCAGCCCCAGCGGTCCATGGGACGAGCAGTACTTC. The chain carries TRBV4-2 and TRBJ2-7, with a possible D match to TRBD2 (5 bases). CDR3 length equals 14 residues. The germline V gene has CDR1 LGHNA and CDR2 YNFKEQ. V lost 4 bases and J 5 bases, leaving 15 bases between the germline ends.

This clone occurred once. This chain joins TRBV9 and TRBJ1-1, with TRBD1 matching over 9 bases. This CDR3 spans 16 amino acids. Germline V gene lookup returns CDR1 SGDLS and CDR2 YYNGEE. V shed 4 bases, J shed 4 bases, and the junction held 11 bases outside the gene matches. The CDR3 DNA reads TGTGCCAGCAGCCCCCGGACAGGGGATTCGGGCACTGAAGCTTTCTTT. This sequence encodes CASSPRTGDSGTEAFF.

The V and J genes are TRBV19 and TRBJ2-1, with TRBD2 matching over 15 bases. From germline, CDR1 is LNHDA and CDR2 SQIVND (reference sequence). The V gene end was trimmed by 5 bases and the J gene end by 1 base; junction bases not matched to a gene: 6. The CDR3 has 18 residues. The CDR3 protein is CASSLAGTSGRSYNEQFF. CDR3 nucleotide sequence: TGTGCCAGTAGTCTTGCCGGGACTAGCGGGAGGTCCTACAATGAGCAGTTCTTC.

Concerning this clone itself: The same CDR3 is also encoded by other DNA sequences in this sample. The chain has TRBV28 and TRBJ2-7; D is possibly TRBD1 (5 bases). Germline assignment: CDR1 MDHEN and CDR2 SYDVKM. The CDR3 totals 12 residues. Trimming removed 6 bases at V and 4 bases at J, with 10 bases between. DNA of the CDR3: TGTGCCAGCAGCTCAGGGAATTACGAGCAGTACTTC. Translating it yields CASSSGNYEQYF. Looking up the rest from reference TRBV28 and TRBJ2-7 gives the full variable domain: DVKVTQSSRYLVKRTGEKVFLECVQDMDHENMFWYRQDPGLGLRLIYFSYDVKMKEKGDIPEGYSVSREKKERFSLILESASTNQTSMYLCASSSGNYEQYFGPGTRLTVT.

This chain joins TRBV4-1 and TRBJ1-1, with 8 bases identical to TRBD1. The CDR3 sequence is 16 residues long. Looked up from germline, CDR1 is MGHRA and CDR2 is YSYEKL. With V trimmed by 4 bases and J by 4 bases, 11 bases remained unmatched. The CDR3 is CASSRNKGQGGTEAFF. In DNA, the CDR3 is TGCGCCAGCAGCCGCAATAAAGGACAGGGTGGCACTGAAGCTTTCTTT.

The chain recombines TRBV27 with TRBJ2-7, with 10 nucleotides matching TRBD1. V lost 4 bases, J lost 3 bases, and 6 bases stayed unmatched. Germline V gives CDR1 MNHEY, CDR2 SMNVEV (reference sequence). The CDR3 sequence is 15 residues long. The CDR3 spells CASSWTGQGNYEQYF. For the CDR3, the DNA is TGTGCCAGCAGTTGGACGGGACAGGGGAACTACGAGCAGTACTTC.

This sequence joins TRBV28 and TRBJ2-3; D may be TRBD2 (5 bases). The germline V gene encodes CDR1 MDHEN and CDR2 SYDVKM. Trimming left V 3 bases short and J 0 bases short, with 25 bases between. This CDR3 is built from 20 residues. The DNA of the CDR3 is TGTGCCAGCAGTTTTCCCTCCGTCAGTTCTAGCCCATCTAGCACAGATACGCAGTATTTT. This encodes CASSFPSVSSSPSSTDTQYF.

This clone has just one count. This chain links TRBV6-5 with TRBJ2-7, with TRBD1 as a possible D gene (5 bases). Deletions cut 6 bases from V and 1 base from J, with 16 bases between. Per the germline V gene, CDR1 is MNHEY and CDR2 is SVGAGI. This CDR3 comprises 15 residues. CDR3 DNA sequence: TGTGCCAGCAGCCCTCGACAGTTTCCTTCCTACGAGCAGTACTTC. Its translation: CASSPRQFPSYEQYF.

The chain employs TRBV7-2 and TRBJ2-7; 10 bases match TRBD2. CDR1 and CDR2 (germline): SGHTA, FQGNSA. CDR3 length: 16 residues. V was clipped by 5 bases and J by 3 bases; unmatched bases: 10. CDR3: CASSPISGRSIYEQYF. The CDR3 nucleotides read TGTGCCAGCAGCCCAATTAGCGGGAGGAGTATCTACGAGCAGTACTTC.

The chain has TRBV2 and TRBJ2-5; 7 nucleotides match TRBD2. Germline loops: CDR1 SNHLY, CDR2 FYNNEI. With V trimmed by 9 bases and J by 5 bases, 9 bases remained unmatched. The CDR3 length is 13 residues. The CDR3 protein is CASTSESWETQYF. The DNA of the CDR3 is TGTGCCAGTACTAGCGAATCGTGGGAGACCCAGTACTTC.

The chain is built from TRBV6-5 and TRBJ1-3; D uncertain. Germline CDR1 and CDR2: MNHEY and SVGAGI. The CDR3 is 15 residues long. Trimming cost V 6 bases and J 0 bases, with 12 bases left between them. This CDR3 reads CASREGGSSGNTIYF. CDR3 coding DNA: TGTGCCAGCAGAGAGGGTGGAAGCTCTGGAAACACCATATATTTT.

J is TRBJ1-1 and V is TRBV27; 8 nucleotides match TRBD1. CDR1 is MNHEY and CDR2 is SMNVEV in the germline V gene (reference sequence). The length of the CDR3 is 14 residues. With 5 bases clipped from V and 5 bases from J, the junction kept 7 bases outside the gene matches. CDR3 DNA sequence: TGTGCCAGCAGTCTCAGACAGGGGTGGACTGAAGCTTTCTTT. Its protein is CASSLRQGWTEAFF.